This entry lists 19 T cell receptor beta chains sequenced from one sample in a study of T cells in Graves' hyperthyroidism and ophthalmopathy. Amplified TCR beta CDR3 regions derived from RNA transcripts. TCR CDR3 regions were first amplified by RT-PCR with HTBI primers. TCRdb called the multiplex PCR reads again in MiXCR, with one record for every CDR3 protein. The table records hundreds of thousands of distinct CDR3 sequences, roughly 14% of them present only once. Sequences were obtained from blood. These receptors came from a man between 18 and 35 years old with Graves' ophthalmopathy.

This clonotype was seen repeatedly, ten times or more. J is TRBJ2-2 and V is TRBV27; a weak D match, TRBD2 (6 bases). The germline gives CDR1 MNHEY, CDR2 SMNVEV (reference sequence). V lost 2 bases and J 4 bases, leaving 14 bases between the germline ends. The CDR3 has 16 residues. CDR3 in DNA: TGTGCCAGCAGTTTAGGGTTCGGCGGGATCACCGGGGAGCTGTTTTTT. Its translation is CASSLGFGGITGELFF.

This clonotype has just one count. The chain links TRBV24-1 to TRBJ2-1; 12 nucleotides agree with TRBD2. V gave up 1 base and J gave up 7 bases; unmatched junction bases: 1. Germline V gene data show CDR1 as KGHDR and CDR2 as SFDVKD. This CDR3 has 15 amino acids. The CDR3 DNA reads as TGTGCCACCAGTGATTTCACTAGCGGGGGGAATGAGCAGTTCTTC. Translating gives CATSDFTSGGNEQFF.

J is TRBJ2-1 and V is TRBV7-3, with TRBD2 matching over 12 bases. The V segment lost 5 bases and the J segment 4 bases; nucleotides outside the gene matches: 6. The CDR3 is made up of 16 amino acids. CDR1 is SGHTA and CDR2 is FQGTGA in the germline V gene. The CDR3 sequence: CASSPLAGGTYNEQFF. CDR3 DNA sequence: TGTGCCAGCAGCCCACTAGCGGGAGGCACATACAATGAGCAGTTCTTC.

The table lists this clonotype with many counts. The CDR3 DNA follows: TGTGCCAGCAGTACCTCAGGACTAGCCCAAGAGACCCAGTACTTC. It encodes CASSTSGLAQETQYF. V is TRBV7-9 and J is TRBJ2-5, with 8 bases lining up with TRBD2. With 6 bases clipped from V and 1 base from J, the junction kept 7 bases outside the gene matches. The CDR3 loop spans 15 amino acids. The germline V gene encodes CDR1 SEHNR and CDR2 FQNEAQ (reference sequence).

The sample holds many counts of this clonotype. The rearrangement uses TRBV24-1 and TRBJ2-1; TRBD2 aligns across 8 bases. The germline V gene encodes CDR1 KGHDR and CDR2 SFDVKD. This CDR3 is built from 16 residues. With 3 bases clipped from V and 4 bases from J, the junction kept 7 bases outside the gene matches. The CDR3 DNA sequence: TGTGCCACCAGTGATGCGCTAGCGGGCCGATACAATGAGCAGTTCTTC. Protein sequence: CATSDALAGRYNEQFF.

Ten or more counts support this clonotype. In DNA, the CDR3 is TGTGCCAGCAGGGGACAGCCAGGGGAAAAACTGTTTTTT. It yields the protein CASRGQPGEKLFF. This chain connects TRBV3-1 to TRBJ1-4; 7 bases are a match to TRBD1. This CDR3 is built from 13 residues. Trimming at V came to 6 bases and at J to 8 bases, leaving 6 bases not matched to a gene. CDR1 and CDR2 (germline): LGHDT, YNNKEL (reference sequence).

This clonotype was detected only once. CDR3 region: CASSVLGLPEETQYF. CDR3 nucleotides: TGTGCCAGCAGTGTGCTCGGACTCCCCGAAGAGACCCAGTACTTC. V is TRBV2 and J is TRBJ2-5; D is perhaps TRBD2 (5 bases). V dropped 4 bases and J dropped 3 bases, with 15 bases sitting between them. Germline CDR1 is SNHLY and CDR2 is FYNNEI. The CDR3 is 15 residues long.

The rearrangement uses TRBV6-1 and TRBJ2-7; D is unresolved. CDR1 is MNHNS, CDR2 SASEGT, per germline. The V end was cut by 9 bases, the J end by 2 bases, with 14 bases between. The CDR3 contains 13 residues. CDR3 in amino acids: CASADDETYEQYF. CDR3 coding DNA: TGTGCCAGTGCCGATGACGAGACCTACGAGCAGTACTTC.

On this clonotype itself: A much larger clonotype is one base distant, so this may be a read error. The chain employs TRBV15 and TRBJ2-5; TRBD2 matches at 11 bases. Germline lookup yields CDR1 LNHNV and CDR2 YYDKDF (reference sequence). CDR3 length: 17 residues. In DNA, the CDR3 is TGTGCCACCAGCACTACTAGCGGGAGCTATCCTACAGAGGCCCAGTACTTC. Protein product: CATSTTSGSYPTEAQYF.

Ten or more counts support this clonotype. This chain connects TRBV20-1 to TRBJ2-5; D is possibly TRBD1 (7 bases). V was pared by 0 bases and J by 2 bases, with 13 bases between. The length of the CDR3 is 15 residues. Germline-derived CDR1 and CDR2 are DFQATT and SNEGSKA (reference sequence). CDR3 DNA: TGCAGTGCTAGAGATCGGGGGACAGCTCAAGAGACCCAGTACTTC. The encoded protein is CSARDRGTAQETQYF.

This clonotype showed up many times. The chain joins TRBV7-9 to TRBJ2-7, with D possibly matching TRBD1 (5 bases). CDR1 SEHNR and CDR2 FQNEAQ come from the germline V gene (reference sequence). There are 13 residues in the CDR3. Trimming cost V 0 bases and J 6 bases, with 9 bases left between them. The CDR3 DNA is TGTGCCAGCAGCTTAGCGCAAGGGGCCGAGCAGTACTTC. Its translation: CASSLAQGAEQYF.

The chain has TRBV30 and TRBJ2-3; D is uncertain. This CDR3 spans 12 amino acids. Germline V gives CDR1 GTSNPN, CDR2 SVGIG (reference sequence). V shed 5 bases and J shed 0 bases, with 6 bases lying between them. As DNA, the CDR3 is TGTGCCTGGGGTACTAGCACAGATACGCAGTATTTT. Encoded protein: CAWGTSTDTQYF.

This clonotype was counted ten times or more. J is TRBJ2-2 and V is TRBV24-1; perhaps TRBD2 as D (6 bases). The CDR3 consists of 16 residues. Trimming removed 2 bases from V and 5 bases from J, with 14 bases in between. Looked up from germline, CDR1 is KGHDR and CDR2 is SFDVKD. DNA for the CDR3: TGTGCCACCAGTGATTGGGGCCAAGGGAGGACCGGGGAGCTGTTTTTT. This translates into CATSDWGQGRTGELFF.

This clonotype was counted at least ten times. J is TRBJ2-7 and V is TRBV4-1; no definite D call. This CDR3 has 14 amino acids. Germline V CDR1 and CDR2: MGHRA, YSYEKL. The ends were cut back, 1 base at V and 3 bases at J, with 10 bases in the middle. The CDR3 loop reads CASSQGPPVYEQYF. The CDR3 DNA reads as TGCGCCAGCAGCCAAGGGCCTCCCGTCTACGAGCAGTACTTC.

About this clonotype itself: A much larger clone differs by one base, so this may be a read error. The V call is TRBV7-9, the J call TRBJ1-2; possibly TRBD1 for D (5 bases). The CDR3 sequence is 15 residues long. CDR1 and CDR2 from the germline V gene are SEHNR and FQNEAQ (reference sequence). The DNA for the CDR3 is TGTGCCAGCAGCTTAGGCTTGGACAAGGGTTATGGCCACACCTTC. Protein: CASSLGLDKGYGHTF.

The V and J genes are TRBV10-3 and TRBJ2-7; D gene uncertain. In germline, CDR1 is ENHRY, CDR2 SYGVKD. Trimming pared 3 bases from V and 0 bases from J, leaving 9 bases between. CDR3 size: 14 residues. DNA for the CDR3: TGTGCCATCAGTGAAATGGAGAACTCCTACGAGCAGTACTTC. Protein sequence: CAISEMENSYEQYF.

The rearrangement joins TRBV30 to TRBJ1-1; 12 bases fit TRBD1. J gave up 4 bases and V 3 bases, and 6 bases lay outside the gene matches. CDR3 length: 15 residues. CDR1 is GTSNPN and CDR2 is SVGIG in the germline V gene (reference sequence). DNA for the CDR3: TGTGCCTGGAGCGAAGGGACAGGGGGCGTCACTGAAGCTTTCTTT. Translated, it gives CAWSEGTGGVTEAFF.

This clonotype was found many times. V is TRBV12-3 or TRBV12-4 and J is TRBJ2-2; D perhaps matches TRBD2 (5 bases). The CDR3 has 14 amino acids. Trimming took 6 bases from V and 10 from J, leaving 18 bases between them. CDR3 region: CASRTSLMGEELFF. The CDR3 nucleotides read TGTGCCAGCAGAACGTCCCTAATGGGAGAGGAGCTGTTTTTT.

This clonotype occurred many times. The chain joins TRBV12-5 to TRBJ2-2; the D is unclear. The V gene's germline CDR1 is LGHNT and CDR2 FRNRAP. This CDR3 contains 14 residues. V lost 1 base and J 0 bases, leaving 3 bases between the germline ends. CDR3 sequence: CASGLGPNTGELFF. In DNA form, the CDR3 reads TGTGCTAGTGGTTTGGGACCGAACACCGGGGAGCTGTTTTTT.